This T cell receptor beta chain was identified in a study of blood T cell repertoires in COVID-19. Clones were sequenced by immunoSEQ multiplex PCR, and TCRdb holds only the in-frame ones, with some missing. The data show about 300,000 clones, with under 90% seen just once and roughly 2.9% held by the top ten. From germline, CDR1 is MDHEN and CDR2 SYDVKM. CDR3 length: 19 residues. The V and J ends lost 4 bases and 1 base, in that order; junction bases with no gene match: 14. This TCR was sampled from a woman aged 50 to 60 who had been exposed to COVID-19. Sequencing input: PBMCs or T cells enriched from blood (not recorded which). This chain connects TRBV28 to TRBJ2-3; 10 nucleotides line up with TRBD1. CDR3 sequence reads: CASSSLIGQGESGTDTQYF. The CDR3 bases are TGTGCCAGCAGTTCCTTAATTGGACAGGGGGAATCGGGCACAGATACGCAGTATTTT. Using reference TRBV28 and TRBJ2-3 for the parts outside the CDR3, the full variable domain is DVKVTQSSRYLVKRTGEKVFLECVQDMDHENMFWYRQDPGLGLRLIYFSYDVKMKEKGDIPEGYSVSREKKERFSLILESASTNQTSMYLCASSSLIGQGESGTDTQYFGPGTRLTVL.